The 11 T cell receptor beta chains below all came from one sample that was sequenced in a study of blood T cell repertoires in COVID-19. The data were produced by immunoSEQ multiplex PCR, yet TCRdb's version contains in-frame clones alone and is incomplete. The sample lists about 380,000 clones; around 87% were seen once. Specimen: PBMCs or T cells enriched from blood (not recorded which). The origin of the receptors is a man aged 25 to 40 who had recovered from COVID-19.

The chain couples TRBV30 to TRBJ1-5, with 9 bases fitting TRBD1. Germline V lookup: CDR1 GTSNPN, CDR2 SVGIG (reference sequence). The CDR3 extends over 14 amino acids. With V trimmed by 5 bases and J by 4 bases, 6 bases remained unmatched. CDR3 bases: TGTGCCTGGTCAGACGGGACAGGGAATCAGCCCCAGCATTTT. It encodes CAWSDGTGNQPQHF. The full variable domain, its missing parts supplied by reference TRBV30 and TRBJ1-5, is SQTIHQWPATLVQPVGSPLSLECTVEGTSNPNLYWYRQAAGRGLQLLFYSVGIGQISSEVPQNLSASRPQDRQFILSSKKLLLSDSGFYLCAWSDGTGNQPQHFGDGTRLSIL.

The V gene is TRBV7-9, the J gene TRBJ2-1; D unresolved. Germline CDR1 and CDR2: SEHNR and FQNEAQ (reference sequence). This CDR3 region has 12 residues. Trimming pared 7 bases from V and 11 bases from J, leaving 15 bases between. In DNA, the CDR3 is TGTGCCAGCACCAACCGGGTCTGGCAGCAGTTCTTC. Its protein is CASTNRVWQQFF.

This sequence joins TRBV30 and TRBJ1-5, with 7 nucleotides matching TRBD1. Germline assignment: CDR1 GTSNPN and CDR2 SVGIG (reference sequence). Trimming took 3 bases from V and 5 from J; bases not matched to a gene: 4. CDR3 size: 13 residues. As DNA, the CDR3 is TGTGCCTGGAGCGGGACAGCGGATCAGCCCCAGCATTTT. This codes for CAWSGTADQPQHF.

This chain joins TRBV7-7 and TRBJ1-1, with TRBD1 identical over 7 bases. CDR3 length equals 13 residues. V shed 2 bases and J 5 bases; nucleotides not matched to a gene: 2. From germline, CDR1 is SSHAT and CDR2 FNYEAQ (reference sequence). DNA for the CDR3: TGTGCCAGCAGCTTAAACAGGGGAACTGAAGCTTTCTTT. Translation gives CASSLNRGTEAFF.

The chain combines TRBV12-2 with TRBJ2-7; the table's D call, TRBD1, was not checked against the DNA. TRBV12-2 is described as a pseudogene. The CDR3 is 23 amino acids. The CDR3 loop reads CASRLAGNRPVNGQGIPADEQYF. CDR3 nucleotides: TGTGCAAGTCGCTTAGCCGGTAACCGTCCGGTAAACGGACAGGGGATACCGGCGGACGAGCAGTACTTC.

This clone was counted a single time. The chain links TRBV7-8 to TRBJ1-6; the match to TRBD1 covers 9 bases. This CDR3 is built from 14 residues. The V gene end was trimmed by 4 bases and the J gene end by 7 bases; junction bases not matched to a gene: 2. Germline CDR1 SGHVS, CDR2 FQNEAQ. In DNA form, the CDR3 reads TGTGCCAGCAGCTCGGGACAGGGCAATTCACCCCTCCACTTT. This translates into CASSSGQGNSPLHF. Full variable domain (remainder filled in from reference TRBV7-8 and TRBJ1-6): GAGVSQSPRYKVAKRGQDVALRCDPISGHVSLFWYQQALGQGPEFLTYFQNEAQLDKSGLPSDRFFAERPEGSVSTLKIQRTQQEDSAVYLCASSSGQGNSPLHFGNGTRLTVT.

V and J are TRBV6-5 and TRBJ1-1, with 7 bases matching TRBD1. The V gene end was trimmed by 7 bases and the J gene end by 11 bases; junction bases not matched to a gene: 13. The germline gives CDR1 MNHEY, CDR2 SVGAGI. This CDR3 is 13 amino acids long. The CDR3 spells CASTQDRIRRAFF. The CDR3 nucleotides read TGTGCCAGCACCCAGGACAGGATCCGACGTGCTTTCTTT.

CDR3 sequence reads: CASSWTAQRRYEQYF. As DNA, the CDR3 is TGTGCCAGCAGTTGGACAGCCCAAAGACGGTACGAGCAGTACTTC. The chain has TRBV6-2 or TRBV6-3 and TRBJ2-7, with D possibly matching TRBD1 (6 bases). CDR3 length: 15 residues. Germline assignment: CDR1 MNHEY and CDR2 SVGEGT. Deletions cut 4 bases from V and 4 bases from J, with 17 bases between.

The gene calls are TRBV2 and TRBJ2-2; D is possibly TRBD1 (6 bases). Trimming stripped 8 bases from V and 1 base from J, with 11 bases between. The CDR3 sequence is 14 residues long. The germline V gene encodes CDR1 SNHLY and CDR2 FYNNEI. CDR3 DNA: TGTGCCAGCCTTACAGGGCGGAACACCGGGGAGCTGTTTTTT. Protein product: CASLTGRNTGELFF.

The chain employs TRBV10-3 and TRBJ1-2; D is possibly TRBD1 (6 bases). The CDR3 consists of 12 residues. Germline lookup yields CDR1 ENHRY and CDR2 SYGVKD. The V gene lost 8 bases and the J gene lost 1 base, with 8 bases spanning the gap. Here the CDR3 reads CAIGGGNYGYTF. CDR3 sequence (DNA): TGTGCCATCGGGGGCGGTAACTATGGCTACACCTTC.

The chain is built from TRBV5-1 and TRBJ1-5; TRBD1 aligns across 9 bases. CDR3 length: 15 amino acids. Germline-derived CDR1 and CDR2 are SGHRS and YFSETQ. J lost 4 bases, V lost 3 bases, and 5 bases had no gene match. The CDR3 loop reads CASSWTGEWNQPQHF. The DNA of the CDR3 is TGCGCCAGCAGCTGGACAGGGGAATGGAATCAGCCCCAGCATTTT.